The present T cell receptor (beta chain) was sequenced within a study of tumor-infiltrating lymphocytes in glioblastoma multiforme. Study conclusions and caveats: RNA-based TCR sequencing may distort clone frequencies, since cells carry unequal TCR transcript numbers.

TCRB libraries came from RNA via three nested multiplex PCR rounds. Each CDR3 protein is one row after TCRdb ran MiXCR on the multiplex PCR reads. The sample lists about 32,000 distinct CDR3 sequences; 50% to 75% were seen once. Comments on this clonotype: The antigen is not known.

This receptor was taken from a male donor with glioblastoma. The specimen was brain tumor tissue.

CDR3 DNA sequence: TGTGCAGGCAACATATATGGACCCCCGGCCCCTAATGAGCAGTTCTTC. It specifies CAGNIYGPPAPNEQFF. This chain joins TRBV5-6 and TRBJ2-1; D ambiguous. Per the germline V gene, CDR1 is SGHDT and CDR2 is YYEEEE. The CDR3 has 16 amino acids.